These 23 T cell receptor beta chains were all obtained from the same sample, sequenced in a study of T cell responses to AZD1222 COVID-19 vaccine. Data came from immunoSEQ multiplex PCR; TCRdb stores just in-frame clones and leaves some out. The sample includes 150,000 to 200,000 clones, about 90% seen only once; the top ten take approximately 1.9%. The sample here was peripheral blood, taken on day 0 of AZD1222 vaccination. The origin of the receptors is an adult in good health.

The table lists this clone with a few counts. This chain connects TRBV7-9 to TRBJ2-1; 13 bases are a match to TRBD2. V shed 9 bases, J shed 5 bases, and the junction held 7 bases outside the gene matches. This CDR3 comprises 15 residues. Looked up from germline, CDR1 is SEHNR and CDR2 is FQNEAQ (reference sequence). CDR3 sequence (DNA): TGTGCCAGTGGAAAGACTAGCGGGAGGAACAATGAGCAGTTCTTC. Translation gives CASGKTSGRNNEQFF.

This chain links TRBV7-9 with TRBJ1-5; 8 bases are shared with TRBD1. The CDR3 spans 13 residues. Trimming at V came to 5 bases and at J to 5 bases, leaving 2 bases not matched to a gene. Germline V gene sequence: CDR1 SEHNR, CDR2 FQNEAQ (reference sequence). CDR3 loop: CASSQGADQPQHF. The CDR3 nucleotides read TGTGCCAGCAGCCAGGGGGCGGATCAGCCCCAGCATTTT.

The rearrangement joins TRBV28 to TRBJ2-1; D possibly matches TRBD1 or TRBD2 (5 bases each). Germline V gene lookup returns CDR1 MDHEN and CDR2 SYDVKM. The V and J ends lost 5 bases and 7 bases respectively, with 21 bases between them. There are 16 residues in the CDR3. The DNA for the CDR3 is TGTGCCAGCAGTCATGGTGGGACGGGAATTGGTAATGAGCAGTTCTTC. Residues: CASSHGGTGIGNEQFF.

CDR3 sequence: CASSHPLAPTAPNGYTF. The CDR3, as DNA: TGTGCCAGCAGCCATCCCCTGGCCCCGACGGCTCCTAATGGCTACACCTTC. The rearrangement joins TRBV28 to TRBJ1-2; D unclear. CDR3 size: 17 residues. Germline V lookup: CDR1 MDHEN, CDR2 SYDVKM. Trimming pared 6 bases from V and 6 bases from J, leaving 26 bases between.

The chain joins TRBV6-5 to TRBJ2-7; 7 nucleotides agree with TRBD1. J gave up 4 bases and V 5 bases, and 5 bases lay outside the gene matches. CDR3 length: 13 amino acids. Germline CDR1 is MNHEY and CDR2 is SVGAGI. The CDR3 DNA is TGTGCCAGCAGTCGGGACAGTTTATACGAGCAGTACTTC. Protein sequence: CASSRDSLYEQYF.

This chain uses TRBV30 with TRBJ2-7, with TRBD2 matching 7 bases. The CDR3 length is 12 residues. Per the germline V gene, CDR1 is GTSNPN and CDR2 is SVGIG (reference sequence). V was pared by 8 bases and J by 2 bases, with 6 bases of the junction left unmatched. The CDR3 loop is CAGDLAAYEQYF. The CDR3 DNA sequence: TGTGCCGGAGATCTAGCGGCCTACGAGCAGTACTTC.

The chain recombines TRBV29-1 with TRBJ2-5, with a tentative D call TRBD2 (5 bases). CDR1 SQVTM and CDR2 ANQGSEA come from the germline V gene. V was cut by 4 bases and J by 7 bases, with 10 bases left in between. This CDR3 comprises 11 residues. Here the CDR3 DNA reads TGCAGCGTTGTTTTACTAGGGACCCAGTACTTC. It translates to CSVVLLGTQYF.

This clone was observed a few times. The chain uses TRBV5-4 and TRBJ2-3; a possible D gene is TRBD1 (5 bases). V lost 0 bases and J 5 bases, leaving 13 bases between the germline ends. The CDR3 runs 15 residues. Germline V gene sequence: CDR1 SGHNT, CDR2 YYREEE (reference sequence). This CDR3 is CASSLEGARRDTQYF. In DNA form, the CDR3 reads TGTGCCAGCAGCTTGGAAGGGGCCCGGAGAGATACGCAGTATTTT.

The V call is TRBV11-2, the J call TRBJ1-2; 8 nucleotides agree with TRBD1. The V and J ends lost 5 bases and 4 bases, in that order; junction bases with no gene match: 15. Germline CDR1 SGHAT, CDR2 FQNNGV. The CDR3 extends over 17 amino acids. The CDR3 DNA reads as TGTGCCAGCAGCCCAGGATTGGACAGGGATTGGGGCTATGGCTACACCTTC. It codes for CASSPGLDRDWGYGYTF.

The V gene is TRBV5-1, the J gene TRBJ1-4; no clear D gene. CDR3 length: 13 amino acids. V was clipped by 5 bases and J by 0 bases, with 5 bases between them. Germline V gene data show CDR1 as SGHRS and CDR2 as YFSETQ. The CDR3 protein is CASRLATNEKLFF. The CDR3 region has the DNA TGCGCCAGCAGACTTGCAACTAATGAAAAACTGTTTTTT.

The rearrangement uses TRBV30 and TRBJ1-1; D not resolved. CDR1 and CDR2 (germline): GTSNPN, SVGIG (reference sequence). Trimming cost V 0 bases and J 3 bases, with 23 bases left between them. The CDR3 is made up of 18 amino acids. The CDR3 spells CAWSVREFLLAHDTEAFF. In nucleotides, the CDR3 is TGTGCCTGGAGTGTACGGGAATTCCTTCTGGCCCATGACACTGAAGCTTTCTTT.

The CDR3 DNA reads TGTGCCAGCAGCGGAGTAGACCAAGAGACCCAGTACTTC. Its protein is CASSGVDQETQYF. V and J are TRBV2 and TRBJ2-5, with no clear D. Trimming took off 6 bases at V and 0 bases at J, with 8 bases between the two ends. Germline lookup yields CDR1 SNHLY and CDR2 FYNNEI. This CDR3 has 13 residues.

The chain couples TRBV19 to TRBJ2-7, with 11 bases matching TRBD1. V lost 2 bases and J lost 4; bases outside the gene matches: 4. Germline V gene lookup returns CDR1 LNHDA and CDR2 SQIVND (reference sequence). This CDR3 is built from 15 residues. CDR3: CASSIRGQGAYEQYF. CDR3 nucleotide sequence: TGTGCCAGTAGTATAAGAGGACAGGGGGCATACGAGCAGTACTTC.

The rearrangement uses TRBV10-3 and TRBJ1-1; maybe TRBD1 (5 bases). V lost 9 bases and J 4 bases, leaving 18 bases between the germline ends. The CDR3 is made up of 14 amino acids. Looked up from germline, CDR1 is ENHRY and CDR2 is SYGVKD. This CDR3 reads CAIGTALGATEAFF. DNA for the CDR3: TGTGCCATTGGGACCGCATTGGGAGCCACTGAAGCTTTCTTT.

This chain joins TRBV5-6 and TRBJ1-5; no firm D call. In germline, CDR1 is SGHDT, CDR2 YYEEEE. The V end was cut by 4 bases, the J end by 0 bases, with 11 bases between. CDR3 length: 15 amino acids. The CDR3 is CASSPDPDSNQPQHF. CDR3 DNA: TGTGCCAGCAGCCCGGATCCGGATAGCAATCAGCCCCAGCATTTT.

The chain carries TRBV28 and TRBJ1-2; D might be TRBD1 (6 bases). Germline V gene lookup returns CDR1 MDHEN and CDR2 SYDVKM. The CDR3 length is 12 residues. Trimming took off 8 bases at V and 7 bases at J, with 14 bases between the two ends. CDR3 in amino acids: CASVQGQGGYTF. The CDR3 nucleotides are TGTGCCAGCGTCCAGGGACAAGGTGGCTACACCTTC.

V usage is TRBV6-5 and J usage is TRBJ1-1, with D perhaps matching TRBD1 (5 bases). The V end was cut by 6 bases, the J end by 7 bases, with 12 bases between. CDR3 size: 12 residues. The V gene's germline CDR1 is MNHEY and CDR2 SVGAGI. CDR3 in DNA: TGTGCCAGCAGCCGGGGGACCAGTGAAGCTTTCTTT. Its protein product is CASSRGTSEAFF.

This clone has just a few counts. The chain joins TRBV2 to TRBJ1-5; the match to TRBD1 covers 7 bases. Germline-derived CDR1 and CDR2 are SNHLY and FYNNEI. This CDR3 has 13 amino acids. Trimming took 6 bases from V and 5 from J; bases not matched to a gene: 4. CDR3 coding DNA: TGTGCCAGCAGACCAGGGGGGGATCAGCCCCAGCATTTT. Protein product: CASRPGGDQPQHF.

DNA for the CDR3: TGTGCCAGTAGTATCCCTTCGACAGAAATGAACACTGAAGCTTTCTTT. Encoded protein: CASSIPSTEMNTEAFF. This chain links TRBV19 with TRBJ1-1; D possibly corresponds to TRBD1 (5 bases). This CDR3 has 16 amino acids. CDR1 is LNHDA, CDR2 SQIVND, per germline (reference sequence). V gave up 3 bases and J gave up 0 bases, with 14 bases separating them.

The CDR3 nucleotides are TGTGCCAGCAGTTTCAACAGGGAGGGTAATTCACCCCTCCACTTT. Translation: CASSFNREGNSPLHF. The V and J genes are TRBV6-5 and TRBJ1-6; D might be TRBD1 (6 bases). V dropped 4 bases and J dropped 6 bases, with 13 bases sitting between them. CDR1 and CDR2 (germline): MNHEY, SVGAGI. The CDR3 is made up of 15 amino acids.

The chain recombines TRBV11-2 with TRBJ2-7; D is ambiguous. The CDR3 consists of 12 residues. V lost 3 bases and J lost 10, with 13 bases in between. Per the germline V gene, CDR1 is SGHAT and CDR2 is FQNNGV. DNA of the CDR3: TGTGCCAGCAGCTTTAGTGGACCCCTACAGTACTTC. This gives the protein CASSFSGPLQYF.

In DNA, the CDR3 is TGTGCCAGCACCCCACGCTGGGGTGGCTATGGCTACACCTTC. Its translation: CASTPRWGGYGYTF. V and J are TRBV6-2 or TRBV6-3 and TRBJ1-2, with D hard to call. The CDR3 is 14 amino acids. V lost 7 bases to trimming and J lost 4 bases, with 16 bases between them. Germline CDR1 reads MNHEY; CDR2 reads SVGEGT.

The rearrangement uses TRBV6-2 or TRBV6-3 and TRBJ2-7, with 9 bases lining up with TRBD1. The CDR3 totals 16 residues. V lost 6 bases to trimming and J lost 6 bases; unmatched junction nucleotides: 15. CDR1 and CDR2 from the germline V gene are MNHEY and SVGEGT. The CDR3 bases are TGTGCCAGCAGCCCTACAATTATCGGGACAGGGTCCGAGCAGTACTTC. Translating it yields CASSPTIIGTGSEQYF.